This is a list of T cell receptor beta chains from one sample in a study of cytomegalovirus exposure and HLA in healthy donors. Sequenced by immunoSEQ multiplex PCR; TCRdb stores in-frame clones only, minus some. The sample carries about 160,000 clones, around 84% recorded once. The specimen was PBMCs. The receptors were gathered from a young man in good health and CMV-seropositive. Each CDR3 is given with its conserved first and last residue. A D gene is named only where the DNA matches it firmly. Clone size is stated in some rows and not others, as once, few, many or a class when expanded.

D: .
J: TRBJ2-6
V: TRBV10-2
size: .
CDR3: CASSERGASGANVLTF
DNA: TGCGCCAGCAGTGAGAGGGGCGCCTCTGGGGCCAACGTCCTGACTTTC

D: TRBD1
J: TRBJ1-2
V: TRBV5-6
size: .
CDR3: CASSSGQGADGYTF
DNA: TGTGCCAGCAGCTCCGGACAGGGGGCCGATGGCTACACCTTC

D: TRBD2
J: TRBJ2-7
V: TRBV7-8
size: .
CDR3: CASSLTSGGSYEQYF
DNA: TGTGCCAGCAGCCTGACTAGCGGGGGCTCCTACGAGCAGTACTTC

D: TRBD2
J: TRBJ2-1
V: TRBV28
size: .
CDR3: CASSLPSGSGGANEQFF
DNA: TGTGCCAGCAGTTTACCCAGTGGCAGCGGGGGGGCCAATGAGCAGTTCTTC

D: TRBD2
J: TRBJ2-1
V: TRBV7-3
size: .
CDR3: CASSLSGGISYNEQFF
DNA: TGTGCCAGCAGCTTAAGCGGGGGGATATCCTACAATGAGCAGTTCTTC

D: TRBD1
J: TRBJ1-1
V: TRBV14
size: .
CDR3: CASSHTRQGAVTEAFF
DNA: TGTGCCAGCAGCCATACCAGACAGGGGGCGGTGACTGAAGCTTTCTTT

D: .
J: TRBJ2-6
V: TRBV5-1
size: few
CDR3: CASSLGSPSSGANGLTF
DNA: TGCGCCAGCAGCTTGGGTTCGCCCAGCTCTGGGGCCAACGGCCTGACTTTC

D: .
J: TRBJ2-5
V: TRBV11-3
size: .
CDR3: CASSPSGETQYF
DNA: TGTGCCAGCAGTCCTAGTGGAGAGACCCAGTACTTC

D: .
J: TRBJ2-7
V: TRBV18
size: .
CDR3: CASSPLPDAYEQYF
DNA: TGTGCCAGCTCACCGCTACCCGATGCCTACGAGCAGTACTTC

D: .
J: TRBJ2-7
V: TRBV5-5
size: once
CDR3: CASSLSRQGGSYEQYF
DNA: TGTGCCAGCAGCTTGAGTAGGCAGGGCGGCTCCTACGAGCAGTACTTC

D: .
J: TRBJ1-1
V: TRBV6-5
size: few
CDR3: CASSYGQDRNTEAFF
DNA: TGTGCCAGCAGTTACGGTCAGGATAGGAACACTGAAGCTTTCTTT

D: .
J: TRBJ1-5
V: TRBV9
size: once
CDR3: CASSIRDKYSNQPQHF
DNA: TGTGCCAGCAGCATCCGGGACAAGTATAGCAATCAGCCCCAGCATTTT

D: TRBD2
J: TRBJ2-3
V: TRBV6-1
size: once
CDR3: CASERGEVGSTQYF
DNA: TGTGCCAGCGAGCGGGGGGAGGTGGGAAGTACGCAGTATTTT

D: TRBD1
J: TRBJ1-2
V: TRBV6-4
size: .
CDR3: CASSEGQGHKGYTF
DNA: TGTGCCAGCAGTGAAGGACAGGGTCATAAGGGCTACACCTTC

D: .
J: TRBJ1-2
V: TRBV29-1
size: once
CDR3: CSVDRGYTF
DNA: TGCAGCGTTGACCGTGGCTACACCTTC

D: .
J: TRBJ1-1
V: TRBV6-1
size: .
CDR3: CASSATGYTEAFF
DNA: TGTGCCAGCAGTGCCACCGGTTACACTGAAGCTTTCTTT

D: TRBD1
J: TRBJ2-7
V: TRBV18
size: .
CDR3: CASSPQGQGNEQYF
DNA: TGTGCCAGCTCACCACAGGGACAGGGGAACGAGCAGTACTTC